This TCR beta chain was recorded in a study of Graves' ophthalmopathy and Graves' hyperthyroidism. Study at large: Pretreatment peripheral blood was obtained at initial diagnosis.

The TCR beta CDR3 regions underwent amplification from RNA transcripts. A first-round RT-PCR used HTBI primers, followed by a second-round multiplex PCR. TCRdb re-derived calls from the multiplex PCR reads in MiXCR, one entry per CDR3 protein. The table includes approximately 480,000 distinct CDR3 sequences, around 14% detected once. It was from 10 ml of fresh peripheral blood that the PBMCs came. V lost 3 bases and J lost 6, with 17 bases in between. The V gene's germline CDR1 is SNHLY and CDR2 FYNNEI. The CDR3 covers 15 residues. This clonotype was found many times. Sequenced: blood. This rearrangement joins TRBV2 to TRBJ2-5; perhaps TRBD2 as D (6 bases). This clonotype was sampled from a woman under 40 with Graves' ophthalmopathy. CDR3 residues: CASSDSVGAGKTQYF. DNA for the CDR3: TGTGCCAGCAGTGATTCGGTTGGGGCGGGAAAGACCCAGTACTTC.